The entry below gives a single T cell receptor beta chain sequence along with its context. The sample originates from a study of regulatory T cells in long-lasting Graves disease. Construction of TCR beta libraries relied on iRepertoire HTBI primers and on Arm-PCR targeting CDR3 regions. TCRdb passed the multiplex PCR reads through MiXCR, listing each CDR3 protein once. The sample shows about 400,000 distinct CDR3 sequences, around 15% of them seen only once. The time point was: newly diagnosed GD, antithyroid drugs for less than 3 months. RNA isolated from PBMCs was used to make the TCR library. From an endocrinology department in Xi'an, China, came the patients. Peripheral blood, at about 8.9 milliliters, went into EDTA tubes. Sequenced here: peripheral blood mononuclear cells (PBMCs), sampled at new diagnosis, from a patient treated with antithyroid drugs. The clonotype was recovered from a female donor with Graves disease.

The CDR3 here is CSVEDGGADEKLFF. CDR3 DNA: TGCAGCGTTGAAGACGGAGGGGCGGATGAAAAACTGTTTTTT. The rearrangement links TRBV29-1 to TRBJ1-4, with D tentatively TRBD1 (5 bases). The ends were cut back, 0 bases at V and 6 bases at J, with 11 bases in the middle. The germline V gene encodes CDR1 SQVTM and CDR2 ANQGSEA. CDR3 length: 14 amino acids. The whole variable domain, filled in from reference TRBV29-1 and TRBJ1-4, reads SAVISQKPSRDICQRGTSLTIQCQVDSQVTMMFWYRQQPGQSLTLIATANQGSEATYESGFVIDKFPISRPNLTFSTLTVSNMSPEDSSIYLCSVEDGGADEKLFFGSGTQLSVL.